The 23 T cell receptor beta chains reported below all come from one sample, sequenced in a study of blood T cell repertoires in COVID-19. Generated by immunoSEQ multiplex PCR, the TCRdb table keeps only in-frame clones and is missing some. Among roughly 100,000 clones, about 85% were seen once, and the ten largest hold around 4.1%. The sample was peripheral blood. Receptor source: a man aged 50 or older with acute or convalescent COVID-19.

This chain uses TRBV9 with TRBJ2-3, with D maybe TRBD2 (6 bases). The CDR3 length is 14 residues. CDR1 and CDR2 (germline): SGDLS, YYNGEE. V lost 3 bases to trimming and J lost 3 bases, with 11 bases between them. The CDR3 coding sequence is TGTGCCAGCAGCGGGCGGGGCAGAACAGATACGCAGTATTTT. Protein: CASSGRGRTDTQYF.

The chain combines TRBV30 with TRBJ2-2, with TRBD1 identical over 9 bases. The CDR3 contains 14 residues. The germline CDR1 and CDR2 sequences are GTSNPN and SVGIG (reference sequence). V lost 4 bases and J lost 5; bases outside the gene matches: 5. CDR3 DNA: TGTGCCTGGATTGGGGGACAGGGAACCGGGGAGCTGTTTTTT. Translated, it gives CAWIGGQGTGELFF.

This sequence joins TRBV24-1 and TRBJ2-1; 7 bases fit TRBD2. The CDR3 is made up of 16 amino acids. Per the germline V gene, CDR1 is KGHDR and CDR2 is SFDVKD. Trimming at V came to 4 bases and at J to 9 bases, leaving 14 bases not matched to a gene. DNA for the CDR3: TGTGCCACCAGTGACACAGCCTTGGGAGGGCTAAGTGAGCAGTTCTTC. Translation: CATSDTALGGLSEQFF.

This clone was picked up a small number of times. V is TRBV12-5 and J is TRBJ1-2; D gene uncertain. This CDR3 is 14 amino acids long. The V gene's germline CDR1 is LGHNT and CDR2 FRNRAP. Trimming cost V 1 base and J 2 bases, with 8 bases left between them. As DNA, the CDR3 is TGTGCTAGTGGTTTGGGTGTCAGGAACTATGGCTACACCTTC. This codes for CASGLGVRNYGYTF.

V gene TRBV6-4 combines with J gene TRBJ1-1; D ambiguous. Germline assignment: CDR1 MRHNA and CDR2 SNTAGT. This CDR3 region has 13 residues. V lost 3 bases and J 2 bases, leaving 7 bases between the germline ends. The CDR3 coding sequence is TGTGCCAGCAGTGAAAGCTTCAACACTGAAGCTTTCTTT. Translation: CASSESFNTEAFF.

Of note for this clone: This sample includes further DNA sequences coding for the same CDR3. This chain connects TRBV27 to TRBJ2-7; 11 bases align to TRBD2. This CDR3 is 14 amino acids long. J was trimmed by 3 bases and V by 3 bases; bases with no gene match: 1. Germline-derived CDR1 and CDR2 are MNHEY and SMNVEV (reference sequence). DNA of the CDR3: TGTGCCAGCAGTTTCGGGACTAGCGGCTACGAGCAGTACTTC. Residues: CASSFGTSGYEQYF.

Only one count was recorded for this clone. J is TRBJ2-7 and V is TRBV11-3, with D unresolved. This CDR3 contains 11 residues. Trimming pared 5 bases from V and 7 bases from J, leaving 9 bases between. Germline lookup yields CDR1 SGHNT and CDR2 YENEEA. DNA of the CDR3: TGTGCCAGCAGCCTTGTGAGGGAGCAGTACTTC. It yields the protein CASSLVREQYF.

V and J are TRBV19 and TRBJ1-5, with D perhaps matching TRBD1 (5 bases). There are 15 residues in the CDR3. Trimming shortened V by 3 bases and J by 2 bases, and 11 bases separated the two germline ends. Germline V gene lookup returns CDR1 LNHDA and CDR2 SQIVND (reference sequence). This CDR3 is CASSISGDGNQPQHF. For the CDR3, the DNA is TGTGCCAGTAGTATCTCGGGGGACGGCAATCAGCCCCAGCATTTT.

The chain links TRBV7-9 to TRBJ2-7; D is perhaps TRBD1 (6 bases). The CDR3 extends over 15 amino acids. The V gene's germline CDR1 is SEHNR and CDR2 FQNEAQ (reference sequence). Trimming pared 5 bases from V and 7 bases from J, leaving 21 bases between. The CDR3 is CASSGSGTPSWEQYF. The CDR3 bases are TGTGCCAGCAGCGGCTCCGGGACACCGTCTTGGGAGCAGTACTTC. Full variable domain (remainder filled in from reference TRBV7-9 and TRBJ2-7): DTGVSQNPRHKITKRGQNVTFRCDPISEHNRLYWYRQTLGQGPEFLTYFQNEAQLEKSRLLSDRFSAERPKGSFSTLEIQRTEQGDSAMYLCASSGSGTPSWEQYFGPGTRLTVT.

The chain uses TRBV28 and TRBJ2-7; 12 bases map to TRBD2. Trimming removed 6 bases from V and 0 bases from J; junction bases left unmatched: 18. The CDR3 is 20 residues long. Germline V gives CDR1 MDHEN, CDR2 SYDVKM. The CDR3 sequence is CASSQRTSGIRAPRSYEQYF. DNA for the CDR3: TGTGCCAGCAGCCAAAGGACTAGCGGGATAAGAGCCCCCCGCTCCTACGAGCAGTACTTC.

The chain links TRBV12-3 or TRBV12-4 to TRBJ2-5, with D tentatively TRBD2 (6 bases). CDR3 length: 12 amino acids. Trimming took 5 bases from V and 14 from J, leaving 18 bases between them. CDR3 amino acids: CASSRRDISRYF. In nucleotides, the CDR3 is TGTGCCAGCAGTAGGAGGGATATTTCCCGTTACTTC.

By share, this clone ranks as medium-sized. CDR3 loop: CASSLVLITGDSYNEQFF. The CDR3 nucleotides are TGTGCCAGCAGCTTGGTCCTCATAACAGGGGACTCCTACAATGAGCAGTTCTTC. The rearrangement uses TRBV5-5 and TRBJ2-1, with TRBD1 matching 7 bases. CDR1 and CDR2 (germline): SGHKS, YYEKEE (reference sequence). V lost 0 bases, J lost 0 bases, and 9 bases stayed unmatched. The CDR3 runs 18 residues.

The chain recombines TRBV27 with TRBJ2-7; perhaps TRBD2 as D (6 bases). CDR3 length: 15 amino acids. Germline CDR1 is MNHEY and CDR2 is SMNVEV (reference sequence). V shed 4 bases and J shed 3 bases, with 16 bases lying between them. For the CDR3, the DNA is TGTGCCAGCAGTTGGGTAGCGGCAGGGTTCTACGAGCAGTACTTC. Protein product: CASSWVAAGFYEQYF.

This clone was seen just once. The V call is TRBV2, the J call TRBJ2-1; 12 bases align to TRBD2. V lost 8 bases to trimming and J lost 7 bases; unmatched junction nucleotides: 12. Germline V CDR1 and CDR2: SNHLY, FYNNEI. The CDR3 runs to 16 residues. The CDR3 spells CASEKELAGGLNEQFF. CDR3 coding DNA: TGTGCCAGCGAAAAGGAGCTAGCGGGAGGGCTGAATGAGCAGTTCTTC.

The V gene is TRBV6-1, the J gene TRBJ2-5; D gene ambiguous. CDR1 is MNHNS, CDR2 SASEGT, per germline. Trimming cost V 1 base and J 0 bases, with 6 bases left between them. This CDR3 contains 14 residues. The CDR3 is CASSEGRDQETQYF. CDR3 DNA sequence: TGTGCCAGCAGTGAAGGGAGAGACCAAGAGACCCAGTACTTC.

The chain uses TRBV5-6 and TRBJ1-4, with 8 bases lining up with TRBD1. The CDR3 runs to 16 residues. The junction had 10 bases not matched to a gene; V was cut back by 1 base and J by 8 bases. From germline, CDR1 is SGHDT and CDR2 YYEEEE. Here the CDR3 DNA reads TGTGCCAGCAGCTTGTTGTCAGGGGGCGCAGGAGAAAAACTGTTTTTT. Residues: CASSLLSGGAGEKLFF.

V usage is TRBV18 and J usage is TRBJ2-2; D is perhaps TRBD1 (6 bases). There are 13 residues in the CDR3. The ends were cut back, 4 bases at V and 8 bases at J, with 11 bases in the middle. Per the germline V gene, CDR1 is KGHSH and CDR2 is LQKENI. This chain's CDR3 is CASSLQGSGELFF. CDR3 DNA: TGTGCCAGCTCACTACAGGGATCTGGGGAGCTGTTTTTT.

CDR3 sequence: CASSEARGTANEKLFF. CDR3 sequence (DNA): TGTGCCAGCAGTGAAGCCAGGGGGACAGCTAATGAAAAACTGTTTTTT. The chain has TRBV6-1 and TRBJ1-4; 7 nucleotides align to TRBD1. This CDR3 is built from 16 residues. CDR1 is MNHNS, CDR2 SASEGT, per germline. V shed 0 bases, J shed 3 bases, and the junction held 4 bases outside the gene matches.

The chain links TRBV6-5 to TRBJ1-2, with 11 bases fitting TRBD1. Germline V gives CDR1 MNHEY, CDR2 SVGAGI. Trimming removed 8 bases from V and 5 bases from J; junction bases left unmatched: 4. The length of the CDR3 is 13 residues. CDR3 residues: CASVRDRGYGYTF. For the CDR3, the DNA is TGTGCCAGCGTTCGGGACAGGGGGTATGGCTACACCTTC.

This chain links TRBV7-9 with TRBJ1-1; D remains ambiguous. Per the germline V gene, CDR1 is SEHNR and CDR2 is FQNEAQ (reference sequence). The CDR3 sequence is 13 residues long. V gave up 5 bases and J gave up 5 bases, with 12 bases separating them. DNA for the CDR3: TGTGCCAGCAGCCCGACCACAGTTACTGAAGCTTTCTTT. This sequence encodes CASSPTTVTEAFF.

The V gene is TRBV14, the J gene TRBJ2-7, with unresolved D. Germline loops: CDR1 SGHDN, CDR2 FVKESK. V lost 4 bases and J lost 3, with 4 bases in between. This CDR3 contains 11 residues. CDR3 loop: CASSRSYEQYF. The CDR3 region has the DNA TGTGCCAGCAGCCGGAGCTACGAGCAGTACTTC.

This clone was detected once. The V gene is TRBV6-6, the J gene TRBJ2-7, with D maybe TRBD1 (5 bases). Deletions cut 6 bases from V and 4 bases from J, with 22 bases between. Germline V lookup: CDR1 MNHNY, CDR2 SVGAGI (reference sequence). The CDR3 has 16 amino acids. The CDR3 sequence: CASRTRDDAMGYEQYF. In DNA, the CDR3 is TGTGCCAGCAGAACCAGGGATGACGCCATGGGGTACGAGCAGTACTTC.

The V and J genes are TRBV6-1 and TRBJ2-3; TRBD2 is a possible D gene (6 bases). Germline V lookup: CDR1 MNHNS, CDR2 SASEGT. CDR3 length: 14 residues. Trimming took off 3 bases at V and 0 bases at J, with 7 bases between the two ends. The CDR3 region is CASSEGGSTDTQYF. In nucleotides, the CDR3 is TGTGCCAGCAGTGAGGGAGGCAGCACAGATACGCAGTATTTT.